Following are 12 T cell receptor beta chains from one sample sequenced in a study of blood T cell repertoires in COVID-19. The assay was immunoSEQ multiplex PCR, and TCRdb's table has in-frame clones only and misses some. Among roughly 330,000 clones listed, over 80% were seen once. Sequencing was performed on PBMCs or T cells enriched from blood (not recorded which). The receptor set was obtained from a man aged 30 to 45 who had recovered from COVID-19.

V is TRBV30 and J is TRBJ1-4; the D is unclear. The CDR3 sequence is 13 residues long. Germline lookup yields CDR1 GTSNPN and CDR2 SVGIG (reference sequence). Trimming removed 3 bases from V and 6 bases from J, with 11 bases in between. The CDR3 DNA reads TGTGCCTGGAGCGGTCGGGTTTATGAAAAACTGTTTTTT. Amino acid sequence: CAWSGRVYEKLFF.

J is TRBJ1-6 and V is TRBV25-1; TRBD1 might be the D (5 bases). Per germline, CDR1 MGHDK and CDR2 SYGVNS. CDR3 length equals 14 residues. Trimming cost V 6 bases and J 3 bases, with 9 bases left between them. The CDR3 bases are TGTGCCAGCAGAGACGGGGGCTATAATTCACCCCTCCACTTT. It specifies CASRDGGYNSPLHF. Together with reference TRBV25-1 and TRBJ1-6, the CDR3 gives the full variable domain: EADIYQTPRYLVIGTGKKITLECSQTMGHDKMYWYQQDPGMELHLIHYSYGVNSTEKGDLSSESTVSRIRTEHFPLTLESARPSHTSQYLCASRDGGYNSPLHFGNGTRLTVT.

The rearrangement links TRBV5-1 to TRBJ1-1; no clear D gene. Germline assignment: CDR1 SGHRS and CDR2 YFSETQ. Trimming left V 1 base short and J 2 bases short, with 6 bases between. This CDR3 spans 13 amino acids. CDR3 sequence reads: CASSLYRNTEAFF. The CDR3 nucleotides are TGCGCCAGCAGCTTGTATAGAAACACTGAAGCTTTCTTT.

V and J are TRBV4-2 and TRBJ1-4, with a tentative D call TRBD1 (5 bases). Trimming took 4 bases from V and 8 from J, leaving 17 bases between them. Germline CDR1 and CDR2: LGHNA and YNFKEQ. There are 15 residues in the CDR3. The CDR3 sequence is CASSPTDTPGEKLFF. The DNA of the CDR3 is TGTGCCAGCAGCCCCACGGACACGCCCGGGGAAAAACTGTTTTTT.

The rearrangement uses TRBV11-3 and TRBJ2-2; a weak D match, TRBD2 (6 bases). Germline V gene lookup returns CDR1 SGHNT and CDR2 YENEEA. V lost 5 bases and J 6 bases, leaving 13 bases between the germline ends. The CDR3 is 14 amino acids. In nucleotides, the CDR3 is TGTGCCAGCAGCCCCCTGGGGGGATCCGGGGAGCTGTTTTTT. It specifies CASSPLGGSGELFF.

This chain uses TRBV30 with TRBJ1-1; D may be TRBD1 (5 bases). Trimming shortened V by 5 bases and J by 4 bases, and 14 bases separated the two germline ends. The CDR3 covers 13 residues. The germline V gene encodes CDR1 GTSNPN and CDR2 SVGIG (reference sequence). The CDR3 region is CAWVPWGGTEAFF. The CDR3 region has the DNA TGTGCCTGGGTCCCTTGGGGGGGCACTGAAGCTTTCTTT.

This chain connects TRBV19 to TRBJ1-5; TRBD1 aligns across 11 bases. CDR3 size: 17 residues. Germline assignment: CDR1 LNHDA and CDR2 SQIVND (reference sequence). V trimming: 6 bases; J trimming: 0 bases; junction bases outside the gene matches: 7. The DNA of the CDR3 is TGTGCCAGTAGGTCACGGACAGGGGGCCCTAGCAATCAGCCCCAGCATTTT. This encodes CASRSRTGGPSNQPQHF.

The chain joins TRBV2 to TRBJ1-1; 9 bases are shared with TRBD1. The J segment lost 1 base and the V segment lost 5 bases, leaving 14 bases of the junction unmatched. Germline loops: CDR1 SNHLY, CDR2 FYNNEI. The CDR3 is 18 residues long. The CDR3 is CASSTFRDRVFGNTEAFF. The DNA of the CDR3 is TGTGCCAGCAGTACGTTCCGGGACAGGGTTTTCGGGAACACTGAAGCTTTCTTT.

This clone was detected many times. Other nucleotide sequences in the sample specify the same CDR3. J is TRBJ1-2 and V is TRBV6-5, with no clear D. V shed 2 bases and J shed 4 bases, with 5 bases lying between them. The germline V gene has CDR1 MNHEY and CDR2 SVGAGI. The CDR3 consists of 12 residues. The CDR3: CASSYGSYGYTF. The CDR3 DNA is TGTGCCAGCAGTTACGGCAGCTATGGCTACACCTTC.

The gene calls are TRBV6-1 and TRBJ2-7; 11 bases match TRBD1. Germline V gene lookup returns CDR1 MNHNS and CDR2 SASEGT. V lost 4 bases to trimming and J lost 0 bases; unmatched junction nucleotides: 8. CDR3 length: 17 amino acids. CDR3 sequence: CASSVRSGQGVSYEQYF. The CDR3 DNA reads TGTGCCAGCAGTGTTAGATCGGGACAGGGGGTCTCCTACGAGCAGTACTTC.

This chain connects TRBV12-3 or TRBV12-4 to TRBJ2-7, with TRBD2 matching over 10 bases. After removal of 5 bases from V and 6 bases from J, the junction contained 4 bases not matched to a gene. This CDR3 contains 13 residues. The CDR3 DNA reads TGTGCCAGCAGTCCCGGACTAGCGGCCGAGCAGTACTTC. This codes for CASSPGLAAEQYF.

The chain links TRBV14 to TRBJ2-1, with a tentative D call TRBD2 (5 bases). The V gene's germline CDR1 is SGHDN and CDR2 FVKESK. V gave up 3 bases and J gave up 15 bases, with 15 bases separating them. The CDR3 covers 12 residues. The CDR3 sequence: CASSQLALGLFF. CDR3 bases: TGTGCCAGCAGCCAGTTGGCACTAGGTCTGTTCTTC.